This TCR beta chain was observed in a study of blood T cell repertoires in COVID-19. Study-wide background: Donors in the United States, Italy and Spain gave samples during acute or convalescent COVID-19.

V lost 3 bases, J lost 4 bases, and 4 bases lay in between. This CDR3 is built from 11 residues. This table comes from immunoSEQ multiplex PCR, and its TCRdb copy is limited to in-frame clones, with some not included. The sample holds some 71,000 clones, roughly nine tenths seen once. The source is a woman aged 18-29 years with acute or convalescent COVID-19. Sequencing used peripheral blood. The chain couples TRBV12-3 or TRBV12-4 to TRBJ2-7, with D unclear. DNA of the CDR3: TGTGCCAGCAGTTTCGGGTACGAGCAGTACTTC. This gives the protein CASSFGYEQYF.